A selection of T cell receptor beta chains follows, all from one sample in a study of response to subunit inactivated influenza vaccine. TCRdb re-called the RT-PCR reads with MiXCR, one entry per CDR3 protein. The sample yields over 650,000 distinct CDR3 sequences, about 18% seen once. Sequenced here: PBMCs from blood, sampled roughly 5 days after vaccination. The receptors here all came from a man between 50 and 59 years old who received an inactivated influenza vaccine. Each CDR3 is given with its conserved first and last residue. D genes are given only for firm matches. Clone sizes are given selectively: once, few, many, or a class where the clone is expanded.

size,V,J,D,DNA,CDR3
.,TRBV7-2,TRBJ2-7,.,TGTGCCAGCAGCTTAGATGCGGGCCGAAAAGAGTACTTC,CASSLDAGRKEYF
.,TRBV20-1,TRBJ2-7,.,TGCAGTGCTAGAGACACCATCCGGGGCAGGACCTACGAGCAGTACTTC,CSARDTIRGRTYEQYF
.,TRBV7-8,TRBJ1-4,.,TGTGCCAGCAGCTCACCCGACTATGAAAAACTGTTTTTT,CASSSPDYEKLFF
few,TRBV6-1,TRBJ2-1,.,TGTGCCAGCAGACCCAAGTTACAATATGACTTCGGCTCCTACAATGAGCAGTTCTTC,CASRPKLQYDFGSYNEQFF
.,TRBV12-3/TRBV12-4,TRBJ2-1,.,TGTGCCAGCAGTTATGGGGGGGCCTACTACAATGAGCAGTTCTTC,CASSYGGAYYNEQFF
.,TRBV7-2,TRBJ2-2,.,TGTGCCAGCAGCTTAGCATATAAAAACGGGGAGCTGTTTTTT,CASSLAYKNGELFF
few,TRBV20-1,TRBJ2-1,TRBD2,TGCAGTGCTAGAGTCCCACATAGCGGGAATGTGTTCTTC,CSARVPHSGNVFF
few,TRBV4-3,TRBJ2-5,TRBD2,TGCGCCAGCAGCCTGATAGCCAGCGGGGGTCGAGAGACCCAGTACTTC,CASSLIASGGRETQYF
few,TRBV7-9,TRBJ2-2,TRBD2,TGTGCCCTCCCTAGCGGGCCTAGCGGGAGGCCCGGGGAGCTGTTTTTT,CALPSGPSGRPGELFF
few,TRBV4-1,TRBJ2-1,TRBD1,TGCGCCAGCAGCCAGGGACAGGGGAGGTTCGAGCAGTTCTTC,CASSQGQGRFEQFF
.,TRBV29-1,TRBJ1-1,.,TGCAGCGTAGAAAGGTTATTCTCGCGGGCTGAAGCTTTCTTT,CSVERLFSRAEAFF
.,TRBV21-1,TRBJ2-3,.,TGTGCCAGCAGCAAAAGCGCCGGGGATACGCAGTATTTT,CASSKSAGDTQYF
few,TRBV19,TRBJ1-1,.,TGTGCCAGTACCAAATCTCCATTAGAAGTTACTGAAGCTTTCTTT,CASTKSPLEVTEAFF
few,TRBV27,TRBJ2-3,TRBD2,TGTGCCAGCAGTTTATTAGCTAGCGGGTCCACAGATACGCAGTATTTT,CASSLLASGSTDTQYF
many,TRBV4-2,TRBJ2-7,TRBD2,TGTGCCAGCAGCCAAGTAGGCGGGACTAGGCCCTACGAGCAGTACTTC,CASSQVGGTRPYEQYF
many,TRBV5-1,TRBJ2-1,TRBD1,TGCGCCAGCAGCTACCGGGACAGGGAAGTTTGGGGGAACCCCTACAATGAGCAGTTCTTC,CASSYRDREVWGNPYNEQFF
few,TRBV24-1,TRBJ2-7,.,TGTGCCACCTCGTCAGGGGCCCAGCAGTACTTC,CATSSGAQQYF
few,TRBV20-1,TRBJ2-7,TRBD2,TGCAGTGCTAGAGTTTTCAGGACTAGCGATACCTACGAGCAGTACTTC,CSARVFRTSDTYEQYF
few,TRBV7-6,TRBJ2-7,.,TGTGCCAGCAGCTTAGCCCGCGGGGGACAGAAGATTACCTACGAGCAGTACTTC,CASSLARGGQKITYEQYF
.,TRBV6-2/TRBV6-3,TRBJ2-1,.,TGTGCCAGCAGTTACGTGGACTATTACAATGAGCAGTTCTTC,CASSYVDYYNEQFF
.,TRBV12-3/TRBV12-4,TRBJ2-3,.,TGTGCCAGCAGTTTAATGGCAGGGGCACCTGATACGCAGTATTTT,CASSLMAGAPDTQYF
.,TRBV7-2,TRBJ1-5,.,TGTGCCAGCACCCAAAGCGGGGGAGGCAATCAGCCCCAGCATTTT,CASTQSGGGNQPQHF
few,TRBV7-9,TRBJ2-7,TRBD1,TGTGCCAGCAGCTTAGCTCCTCTCGACAGGGATGCCGAGCAGTACTTC,CASSLAPLDRDAEQYF
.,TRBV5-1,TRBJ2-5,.,TGCGCCAGCAGCTTGGTGGCAGGGCAGCAAGAGACCCAGTACTTC,CASSLVAGQQETQYF
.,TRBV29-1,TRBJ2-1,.,TGCAGCGTTGCCCCAAGGGTGACTGTCTACAATGAGCAGTTCTTC,CSVAPRVTVYNEQFF
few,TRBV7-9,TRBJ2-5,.,TGTGCCAGCAGCAAGAGACAGGGAGGAGAGACCCAGTACTTC,CASSKRQGGETQYF
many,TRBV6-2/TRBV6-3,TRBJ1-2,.,TGTGCCAGCAGTTACGCAGGGTCCGGCTATACCTTC,CASSYAGSGYTF
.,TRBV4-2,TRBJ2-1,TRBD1,TGTGCCAGCAGCCAAGATCAGGTTCGCAGGGGGAACTACAATGAGCAGTTCTTC,CASSQDQVRRGNYNEQFF
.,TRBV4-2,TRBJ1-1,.,TGTGCCAGCAGCCAACCCCCGGGTCGGCAGAACATGAACACTGAAGCTTTCTTT,CASSQPPGRQNMNTEAFF
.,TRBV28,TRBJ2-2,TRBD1,TGTGCCAGCAGCACTTACTTCCGGGACAGGGGGCGGTCCGGGGAGCTGTTTTTT,CASSTYFRDRGRSGELFF
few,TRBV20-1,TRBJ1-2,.,TGCAGTGCTCCGCGGGGTAACTATGGCTACACCTTC,CSAPRGNYGYTF
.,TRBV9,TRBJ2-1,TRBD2,TGTGCCAGCAGCGTAGCACTAGCGGGAGTTGAGCAGTTCTTC,CASSVALAGVEQFF
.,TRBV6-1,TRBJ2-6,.,TGTGCCAGCAGTGGAACGAGGAGCTCTGGGGCCAACGTCCTGACTTTC,CASSGTRSSGANVLTF
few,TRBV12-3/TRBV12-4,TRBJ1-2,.,TGTGCCAGCCAGAATGGGGGCCTAGCTAACTATGGCTACACCTTC,CASQNGGLANYGYTF
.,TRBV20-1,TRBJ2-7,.,TGCAGTGCTAGTGGGCAGAAGATCGAGCAGTACTTC,CSASGQKIEQYF
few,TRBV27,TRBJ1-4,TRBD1,TGTGCCAGCAGCCCAAGGACAGGGATGAGCGAAAAACTGTTTTTT,CASSPRTGMSEKLFF
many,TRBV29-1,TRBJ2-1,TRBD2,TGCAACGTTGTGGTAGCGGGAGGGAAAGACTACAATGAGCAGTTCTTC,CNVVVAGGKDYNEQFF
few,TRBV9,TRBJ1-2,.,TGTGCCAGCAGCGGGATGGGAGGCTACACCTTC,CASSGMGGYTF
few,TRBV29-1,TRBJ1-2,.,TGCAGCGTCCTCGAATTCCCATATGGCTACACCTTC,CSVLEFPYGYTF
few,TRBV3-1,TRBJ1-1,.,TGTGCCAGCAGCCAAACCGGGACTCAGAACACTGAAGCTTTCTTT,CASSQTGTQNTEAFF
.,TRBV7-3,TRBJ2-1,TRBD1,TGTGCCAGCAGCTTGGGGCCCGGGACAGGGGTCTTTAATGAGCAGTTCTTC,CASSLGPGTGVFNEQFF
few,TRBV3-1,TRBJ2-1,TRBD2,TGTGCCAGCAGCCAATATGGGACTAGCTCCTACAATGAGCAGTTCTTC,CASSQYGTSSYNEQFF
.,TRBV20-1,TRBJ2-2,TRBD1,TGCAGTGCTAGGGGAGGGACAGGGGGAAACACCGGGGAGCTGTTTTTT,CSARGGTGGNTGELFF
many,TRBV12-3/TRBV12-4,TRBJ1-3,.,TGTGCCAGCAGTTTAGCGGGCTTGGATGGAAACACCATATATTTT,CASSLAGLDGNTIYF
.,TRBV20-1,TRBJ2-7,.,TGCAGTGCTAGAGATCTCGGGACGGCACTTTCGCAGTACTTC,CSARDLGTALSQYF
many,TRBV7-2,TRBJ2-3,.,TGTGCCAGCAGCCTTGGGATAACTAGCACAGATACGCAGTATTTT,CASSLGITSTDTQYF
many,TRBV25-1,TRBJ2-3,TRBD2,TGTGCCAGCAGTGACGGGGTAGCGGGGGGGGACACAGATACGCAGTATTTT,CASSDGVAGGDTDTQYF
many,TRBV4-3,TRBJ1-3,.,TGCGCCAGCAGCCAAGATCGCCAAGGCGGAAACACCATATATTTT,CASSQDRQGGNTIYF
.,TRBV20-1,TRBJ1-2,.,TGCAGTGCTAGAGGCGGGGGCAGGTATGGCTACACCTTC,CSARGGGRYGYTF
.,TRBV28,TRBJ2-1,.,TGTGCCAGCAGCTGGAGAGCCGACAATGAGCAGTTCTTC,CASSWRADNEQFF
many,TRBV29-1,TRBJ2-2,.,TGCAGCGTTGGAAAAGGGACGGACACCGGGGAGCTGTTTTTT,CSVGKGTDTGELFF
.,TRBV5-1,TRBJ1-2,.,TGCGCCAGCAGCTTGCGGGGGGCAGGAGATTATGGCTACACCTTC,CASSLRGAGDYGYTF
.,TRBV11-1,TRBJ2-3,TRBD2,TGTGCCAGCAGCTTATTAGCGGGGCCCTGGGATACGCAGTATTTT,CASSLLAGPWDTQYF
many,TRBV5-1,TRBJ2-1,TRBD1,TGCGCCAGCAGCACCACCGGGACAGGTGTCAATGAGCAGTTCTTC,CASSTTGTGVNEQFF